This T cell receptor (beta chain) is from a study of T-cell memory formation after mild COVID-19. Study-wide points: Pre-infection memory carried some responding clones, suggesting that cross-reactive memory joined. Contracting CD4+ clones lay largely in CM and EM, with CD8+ ones residing in EMRA.

Ten or more counts support this clonotype. Its antigen is as yet unknown. TCRdb recomputed calls from the 5' RACE reads with MiXCR, one row per CDR3 protein. Seen here are under 400,000 distinct CDR3 sequences, roughly 20% observed once, and the top ten hold approximately 12%. Looked up from germline, CDR1 is MGHDK and CDR2 is SYGVNS. V lost 5 bases, J lost 0 bases, and 16 bases stayed unmatched. The CDR3 loop spans 19 amino acids. The receptor was isolated from an adult woman who had mild COVID-19 (a few samples of this study predate the infection). Cell type and time point are not known. What was sequenced was PBMCs or a T cell subset sorted from them (not recorded which). The chain employs TRBV25-1 and TRBJ2-7; the match to TRBD2 covers 10 bases. The CDR3 reads CASSYEDRRTSGVSYEQYF. Here the CDR3 DNA reads TGTGCCAGCAGTTATGAGGACAGGAGAACTAGCGGGGTCTCCTACGAGCAGTACTTC.